The 24 T cell receptor beta chains below all came from one sample that was sequenced in a study of control samples from healthy donors and cancer patients. Clones were read by immunoSEQ multiplex PCR, and TCRdb kept only the in-frame ones, dropping some. The table has roughly 120,000 clones, 70% to 90% seen once. The specimen sequenced was blood. Receptor source: a woman aged 70 to 79 in good health.

This clone has just one count. V is TRBV27 and J is TRBJ2-2; D is ambiguous. CDR1 is MNHEY and CDR2 is SMNVEV in the germline V gene (reference sequence). V was shortened by 0 bases and J by 3 bases, with 8 bases between the two germline ends. The CDR3 is made up of 15 amino acids. DNA of the CDR3: TGTGCCAGCAGTTTATCCCAGAGTTACACCGGGGAGCTGTTTTTT. Translated, it gives CASSLSQSYTGELFF.

The chain recombines TRBV14 with TRBJ1-2; 8 positions match TRBD1. The germline V gene has CDR1 SGHDN and CDR2 FVKESK. This CDR3 comprises 13 residues. J was trimmed by 5 bases and V by 5 bases; bases with no gene match: 4. Written as DNA, the CDR3 is TGTGCCAGCAGCGCCGGGACAGGATATGGCTACACCTTC. Protein: CASSAGTGYGYTF.

The V and J genes are TRBV24-1 and TRBJ2-1, with D possibly matching TRBD2 (6 bases). The CDR3 contains 15 residues. The germline V gene has CDR1 KGHDR and CDR2 SFDVKD. With 9 bases removed from V and 0 bases from J, the gap between germline ends came to 14 bases. Here the CDR3 reads CATGGSGNSYNEQFF. The CDR3 nucleotides read TGTGCCACCGGTGGTAGCGGAAACTCCTACAATGAGCAGTTCTTC.

This clone has just one count. J is TRBJ1-6 and V is TRBV4-3; no reliable D call. Germline V CDR1 and CDR2: LGHNA, YSLEER. This CDR3 region has 13 residues. The V end lost 0 bases, the J end lost 9 bases, and 6 bases lay between the germline ends. CDR3 sequence: CASSQEAFSPLHF. The CDR3 DNA follows: TGCGCCAGCAGCCAAGAAGCGTTTTCACCCCTCCACTTT.

The chain carries TRBV11-2 and TRBJ2-1; D is unclear. V was shortened by 5 bases and J by 8 bases, with 13 bases between the two germline ends. The CDR3 sequence is 13 residues long. Germline V lookup: CDR1 SGHAT, CDR2 FQNNGV. CDR3 region: CASSPVVWDEQFF. The CDR3 nucleotides read TGTGCCAGCAGCCCCGTGGTGTGGGATGAGCAGTTCTTC. Complete variable domain (other parts from reference TRBV11-2 and TRBJ2-1): EAGVAQSPRYKIIEKRQSVAFWCNPISGHATLYWYQQILGQGPKLLIQFQNNGVVDDSQLPKDRFSAERLKGVDSTLKIQPAKLEDSAVYLCASSPVVWDEQFFGPGTRLTVL.

V gene TRBV7-2 combines with J gene TRBJ2-5; D may be TRBD1 or TRBD2 (5 bases each). The CDR3 runs to 14 residues. Germline values: CDR1 SGHTA, CDR2 FQGNSA. The V end was cut by 3 bases, the J end by 2 bases, with 10 bases between. The CDR3, as DNA: TGTGCCAGCAGCTTTTTGGGACGGCAAGAGACCCAGTACTTC. Translated, it gives CASSFLGRQETQYF.

V usage is TRBV5-1 and J usage is TRBJ2-1; perhaps TRBD2 as D (6 bases). The CDR3 consists of 13 residues. Per germline, CDR1 SGHRS and CDR2 YFSETQ. V was pared by 6 bases and J by 9 bases, with 16 bases between. The CDR3 nucleotides are TGCGCCAGCAACGACAGTGGGGGAGGTGAGCAGTTCTTC. Residues: CASNDSGGGEQFF.

The chain carries TRBV19 and TRBJ1-1, with a weak D call TRBD1 (5 bases). The germline V gene has CDR1 LNHDA and CDR2 SQIVND (reference sequence). The V and J ends lost 10 bases and 5 bases respectively, with 17 bases between them. The CDR3 totals 13 residues. CDR3: CATNPGRRTEAFF. CDR3 DNA: TGTGCCACTAATCCGGGACGGAGGACTGAAGCTTTCTTT.

V usage is TRBV19 and J usage is TRBJ2-7; TRBD1 agrees at 8 bases. J lost 9 bases, V lost 1 base, and 8 bases had no gene match. CDR3 length equals 14 residues. In germline, CDR1 is LNHDA, CDR2 SQIVND (reference sequence). The CDR3 reads CASSIGAGQGRQYF. CDR3 bases: TGTGCCAGTAGTATAGGGGCTGGACAGGGAAGGCAGTACTTC.

The chain carries TRBV27 and TRBJ2-7; possible D gene TRBD2, 5 bases. Germline-derived CDR1 and CDR2 are MNHEY and SMNVEV (reference sequence). The CDR3 spans 14 residues. The V and J ends lost 5 bases and 5 bases respectively, with 16 bases between them. The CDR3, as DNA: TGTGCCAGCAGTCCTGACGGGGTTAGGCACGAGCAGTACTTC. It translates to CASSPDGVRHEQYF.

This chain connects TRBV19 to TRBJ1-6; D is unclear. The germline CDR1 and CDR2 sequences are LNHDA and SQIVND (reference sequence). Deletions cut 0 bases from V and 10 bases from J, with 10 bases between. This CDR3 has 14 amino acids. In DNA form, the CDR3 reads TGTGCCAGTAGTATAGATCTCGGCCTCTCACCCCTCCACTTT. Its translation: CASSIDLGLSPLHF. Complete variable domain (other parts from reference TRBV19 and TRBJ1-6): DGGITQSPKYLFRKEGQNVTLSCEQNLNHDAMYWYRQDPGQGLRLIYYSQIVNDFQKGDIAEGYSVSREKKESFPLTVTSAQKNPTAFYLCASSIDLGLSPLHFGNGTRLTVT.

The V gene is TRBV5-1, the J gene TRBJ2-5, with 8 nucleotides matching TRBD1. CDR1 and CDR2 from the germline V gene are SGHRS and YFSETQ. There are 14 residues in the CDR3. The V gene end was trimmed by 5 bases and the J gene end by 4 bases; junction bases not matched to a gene: 7. CDR3 nucleotides: TGCGCCAGCAGTCAACAGGGGGACGGAGAGACCCAGTACTTC. Its protein is CASSQQGDGETQYF.

This clone was observed a handful of times. The V call is TRBV7-9, the J call TRBJ2-6; 10 bases are a match to TRBD1. The CDR3 consists of 18 residues. Per germline, CDR1 SEHNR and CDR2 FQNEAQ (reference sequence). The V gene end was trimmed by 5 bases and the J gene end by 1 base; junction bases not matched to a gene: 8. The CDR3 coding sequence is TGTGCCAGCAGCGTCGACAGGGGGCACGGTTCTGGGGCCAACGTCCTGACTTTC. Translating gives CASSVDRGHGSGANVLTF.

In DNA, the CDR3 is TGTGCCAGCAGTGACACCCCCGTTGGGGGGCAGTATTTT. Translating it yields CASSDTPVGGQYF. The rearrangement links TRBV6-1 to TRBJ2-3, with D possibly being TRBD1 or TRBD2 (5 bases each). V was pared by 3 bases and J by 11 bases, with 15 bases between. The CDR3 covers 13 residues. Germline CDR1 reads MNHNS; CDR2 reads SASEGT.

The chain is built from TRBV6-2 or TRBV6-3 and TRBJ1-6; 7 bases agree with TRBD1. Germline V gene data show CDR1 as MNHEY and CDR2 as SVGEGT. Germline trimming cut 4 bases from V and 10 bases from J; bases unmatched to any gene: 7. This CDR3 has 14 residues. The CDR3 loop reads CASSSTGKRSPLHF. The DNA for the CDR3 is TGTGCCAGCAGTTCGACAGGGAAGAGGTCACCCCTCCACTTT.

This sequence joins TRBV4-3 and TRBJ1-4; D is ambiguous. V was pared by 0 bases and J by 6 bases, with 11 bases between. CDR3 size: 15 residues. Germline V gene data show CDR1 as LGHNA and CDR2 as YSLEER. Written as DNA, the CDR3 is TGCGCCAGCAGCCAAGATGGAGGGTCGTATGAAAAACTGTTTTTT. Its translation is CASSQDGGSYEKLFF.

This chain uses TRBV12-3 or TRBV12-4 with TRBJ1-2, with D uncertain. The CDR3 is 13 amino acids. V shed 6 bases and J shed 4 bases, with 12 bases lying between them. This CDR3 reads CASSPGPFYGYTF. The CDR3 DNA sequence: TGTGCCAGCAGCCCCGGGCCCTTCTATGGCTACACCTTC.

This clone was found once. The chain employs TRBV19 and TRBJ2-3, with 12 bases aligning to TRBD2. The junction had 7 bases not matched to a gene; V was cut back by 6 bases and J by 3 bases. CDR1 LNHDA and CDR2 SQIVND come from the germline V gene (reference sequence). This CDR3 spans 16 amino acids. The CDR3 region is CASSPTSGGETDTQYF. DNA of the CDR3: TGTGCCAGTAGCCCGACTAGCGGGGGAGAAACAGATACGCAGTATTTT. Full variable domain (remainder filled in from reference TRBV19 and TRBJ2-3): DGGITQSPKYLFRKEGQNVTLSCEQNLNHDAMYWYRQDPGQGLRLIYYSQIVNDFQKGDIAEGYSVSREKKESFPLTVTSAQKNPTAFYLCASSPTSGGETDTQYFGPGTRLTVL.

The rearrangement uses TRBV5-1 and TRBJ2-7; D remains unclear. The V gene lost 3 bases and the J gene lost 2 bases, with 18 bases spanning the gap. Germline V gene sequence: CDR1 SGHRS, CDR2 YFSETQ. The CDR3 has 16 residues. CDR3 nucleotides: TGCGCCAGCAGCTCCGGTCGTGCAAGTAGTGCCTACGAGCAGTACTTC. Its protein product is CASSSGRASSAYEQYF.

The chain combines TRBV6-6 with TRBJ1-4, with 8 bases lining up with TRBD1. V lost 2 bases to trimming and J lost 4 bases; unmatched junction nucleotides: 3. Germline V gene data show CDR1 as MNHNY and CDR2 as SVGAGI (reference sequence). The CDR3 spans 15 residues. CDR3 amino acids: CASSYRTGNNEKLFF. The CDR3, as DNA: TGTGCCAGCAGTTACCGGACAGGGAATAATGAAAAACTGTTTTTT.

The chain is built from TRBV7-8 and TRBJ2-7; D gene unclear. The CDR3 spans 13 residues. Trimming removed 0 bases from V and 1 base from J, with 4 bases in between. CDR1 and CDR2 (germline): SGHVS, FQNEAQ. Written as DNA, the CDR3 is TGTGCCAGCAGCTTAGCAGGGTCCTACGAGCAGTACTTC. This encodes CASSLAGSYEQYF.

V gene TRBV6-2 or TRBV6-3 combines with J gene TRBJ1-5; D gene ambiguous. The CDR3 totals 15 residues. The germline V and J ends were trimmed by 6 bases and 2 bases, with 14 bases remaining between them. CDR1 MNHEY and CDR2 SVGEGT come from the germline V gene. Here the CDR3 reads CASSVGGKGNQPQHF. The CDR3 DNA reads TGTGCCAGCAGCGTCGGAGGGAAGGGCAATCAGCCCCAGCATTTT.

The genes are TRBV6-1 and TRBJ1-3; D is unclear. This CDR3 region has 15 residues. The germline gives CDR1 MNHNS, CDR2 SASEGT. V gave up 1 base and J gave up 2 bases, with 9 bases separating them. CDR3 DNA sequence: TGTGCCAGCAGTGAAGTCGGAAGGGCTGGAAACACCATATATTTT. Translating it yields CASSEVGRAGNTIYF.

The rearrangement joins TRBV7-3 to TRBJ2-7, with a tentative D call TRBD1 (6 bases). The CDR3 spans 13 residues. Germline-derived CDR1 and CDR2 are SGHTA and FQGTGA. Trimming removed 6 bases from V and 6 bases from J, with 15 bases in between. This CDR3 reads CASSSVQGGEQYF. The CDR3 DNA sequence: TGTGCCAGCAGTTCGGTACAGGGTGGCGAGCAGTACTTC.